This T cell receptor (beta chain) came from a study of T cell responses to AZD1222 COVID-19 vaccine. Whole-study results and caveats: Vaccine-associated CD4 TCRs spanned spike, dominant at 160-218 and 743-854. After the peak T cell response, and only then, were repertoires sampled. Baseline serology detected seropositivity in only six or seven AZD1222 recipients.

Produced via immunoSEQ multiplex PCR; TCRdb's table is partial and in-frame only. The table includes 140,000 or so clones, around 90% detected once. About this clone itself: What it binds is not known.

With 7 bases removed from V and 5 bases from J, the gap between germline ends came to 11 bases. Germline assignment: CDR1 LNHDA and CDR2 SQIVND (reference sequence). This CDR3 has 13 amino acids. The chain has TRBV19 and TRBJ1-4, with D maybe TRBD1 (6 bases). The sequenced sample was peripheral blood, obtained 28 days after the second dose of the MenACWY control vaccine. The source is an adult who received the MenACWY meningococcal vaccine as a control. CDR3 DNA: TGTGCCAGTACCGACAGGATCAATGAAAAACTGTTTTTT. It translates to CASTDRINEKLFF.